A selection of T cell receptor beta chains follows, all from one sample in a study of response to subunit inactivated influenza vaccine. Via MiXCR, TCRdb re-called the RT-PCR reads, giving one row per CDR3 protein. The sample records around 750,000 distinct CDR3 sequences, roughly 20% being singletons. Sequencing used PBMCs from blood, obtained 5 days after vaccination. The source of these receptors is a man in his fifties or sixties who received an inactivated influenza vaccine. Both conserved end residues are trimmed from each CDR3.

J: TRBJ2-2; V: TRBV10-3; CDR3: AISESGRNTGELF
J: TRBJ2-5; V: TRBV20-1; CDR3: SAANSGGGETQY
J: TRBJ2-1; V: TRBV4-1; CDR3: ASSQEGLGSYNEQF
J: TRBJ2-5; V: TRBV5-5; CDR3: ASSSARETQY
J: TRBJ2-3; V: TRBV7-2; CDR3: ASSFIGLAGNTDTQY
J: TRBJ2-7; V: TRBV10-3; CDR3: AIQGQGEYEQY
J: TRBJ1-4; V: TRBV4-3; CDR3: ASSQQLRDRNEKLF
J: TRBJ2-5; V: TRBV28; CDR3: ASSRLSQETQY
J: TRBJ2-1; V: TRBV10-3; CDR3: AISEQAYNEQF
J: TRBJ2-5; V: TRBV4-3; CDR3: ASSRGGLGGETQY
J: TRBJ1-2; V: TRBV9; CDR3: ASSSGGVYGYT
J: TRBJ2-6; V: TRBV18; CDR3: ASSPRGQSSGANVLT
J: TRBJ2-7; V: TRBV6-2/TRBV6-3; CDR3: ASSYPHTIYEQY
J: TRBJ2-1; V: TRBV27; CDR3: ASSLLVGEVGNEQF
J: TRBJ2-4; V: TRBV23-1; CDR3: ASSLPIRRIRAKNIQY
J: TRBJ1-5; V: TRBV12-3/TRBV12-4; CDR3: ASSFWAVPSH